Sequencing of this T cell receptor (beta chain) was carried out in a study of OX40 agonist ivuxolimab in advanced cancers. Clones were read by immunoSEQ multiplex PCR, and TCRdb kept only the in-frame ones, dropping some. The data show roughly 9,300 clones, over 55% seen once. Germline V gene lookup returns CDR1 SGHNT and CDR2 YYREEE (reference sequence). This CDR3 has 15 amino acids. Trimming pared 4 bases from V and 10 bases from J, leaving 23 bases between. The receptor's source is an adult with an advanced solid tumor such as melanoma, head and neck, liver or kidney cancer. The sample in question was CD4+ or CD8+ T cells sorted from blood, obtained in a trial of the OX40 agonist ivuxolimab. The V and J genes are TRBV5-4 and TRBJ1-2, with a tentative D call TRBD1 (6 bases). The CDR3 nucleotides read TGTGCCAGCAGCGTAACAGGGACCTCGAACCTGGTCTACACCTTC. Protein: CASSVTGTSNLVYTF.